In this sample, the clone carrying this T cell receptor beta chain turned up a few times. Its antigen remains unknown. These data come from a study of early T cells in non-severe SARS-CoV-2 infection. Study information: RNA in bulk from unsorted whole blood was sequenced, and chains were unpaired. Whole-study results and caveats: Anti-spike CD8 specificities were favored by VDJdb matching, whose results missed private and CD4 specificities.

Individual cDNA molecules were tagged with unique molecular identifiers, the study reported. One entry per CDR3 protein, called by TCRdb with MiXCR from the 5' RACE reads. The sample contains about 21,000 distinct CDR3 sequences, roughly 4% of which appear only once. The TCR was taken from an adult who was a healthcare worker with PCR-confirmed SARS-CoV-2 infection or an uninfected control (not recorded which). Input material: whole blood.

The CDR3, as DNA: TGTGCTAGTGGTTTGGTACCCGGGACATCCTACGAGCAGTACTTC. The encoded protein is CASGLVPGTSYEQYF. The chain carries TRBV12-5 and TRBJ2-7; TRBD1 might be the D (6 bases). Germline CDR1 is LGHNT and CDR2 is FRNRAP. The CDR3 is made up of 15 amino acids. V lost 0 bases to trimming and J lost 1 base, with 10 bases between them. Drawing the rest from reference TRBV12-5 and TRBJ2-7, the complete variable domain is DARVTQTPRHKVTEMGQEVTMRCQPILGHNTVFWYRQTMMQGLELLAYFRNRAPLDDSGMPKDRFSAEMPDATLATLKIQPSEPRDSAVYFCASGLVPGTSYEQYFGPGTRLTVT.